This TCR beta chain emerged from a study of blood T cell repertoires in COVID-19 (dated by TCRdb to about 2020). About the investigation overall: Samples covering the acute and convalescent phases of COVID-19 were provided by collaborators in the United States, Italy and Spain. The material from the prospective study consisted of cDNA or gDNA derived from T cells, B-cell-depleted T cells, or PBMCs. Deeply sampled blood TCRbeta repertoires from subjects exposed to, actively infected with, or recovered from COVID-19 were included in the dataset. The repertoires were released in a freely available public database intended as a resource for research on the immune response to SARS-CoV-2. Samples came from the ongoing ImmuneRACE study (first 160 participants) plus 1,254 subjects from 6 global collaborators. A de-identified subject ID, COVID-19 status, age in years and sex were almost always included in the sample metadata. Where available, HLA class I and class II types were taken from metadata supplied by the sample provider and were not determined by assay-based typing. The investigation overall reported the following: Clinical and demographic metadata were provided uncurated, with the amount varying by source and participant.

TCRbeta CDR3 regions were amplified from genomic DNA using the immunoSEQ Assay, a bias-controlled multiplex PCR. The authors' pipeline ran thus. The number of nucleated cells in each sample was estimated by amplification of reference gene primers within the assay. To quantify the absolute abundance of each unique TCRbeta CDR3 rearrangement, sequence reads were collapsed and filtered. For each sample, productive Simpson clonality was calculated by taking the square root of Simpson's diversity index across productive rearrangements. Not all clones reach the TCRdb copy of this immuneACCESS table, which keeps in-frame sequences only. Checked studies attribute under half of the gap to unresolved V genes and leave the rest unexplained. Clonal size and the V and J genes are those of that table, whereas D and trimming came from the DNA. This sample has about 140,000 clones in its table, and 75% to 85% of those were observed once. Together, the top ten hold around 3.2% of the sample.

Each collaborating institution followed its own protocols to collect whole blood in K2EDTA tubes. Collaborator samples were shipped for TCRbeta analysis as frozen whole blood, isolated PBMCs, or DNA extracted from either sample type. CDR1 and CDR2, per the germline V gene, are MGHDK and SYGVNS. From its cysteine to its phenylalanine, the CDR3 spans 13 amino acids. The read is trimmed to its CDR3 DNA, 39 bases read in frame from base 1. V was cut back by 4 bases and J by 5 bases, leaving a gap of 11 bases between them. Note on this clone: The antigen it binds to is not known. Within one base of it there is no much larger clone, and no base qualities were kept.

Sequences were obtained from peripheral blood. The V and J segments used are TRBV25-1 and TRBJ2-5, and perhaps TRBD2 as D gene, on 6 matching bases. The TCR comes from a man aged 50 to 60 with acute or convalescent COVID-19. The CDR3: CASSAGAGETQYF. The DNA is TGTGCCAGCAGTGCTGGGGCGGGGGAGACCCAGTACTTC.